These 22 T cell receptor beta chains were sequenced from one sample in a study of cytotoxic CD8 clonotypes in ibrutinib-treated CLL. Produced via immunoSEQ multiplex PCR; TCRdb's table is partial and in-frame only. The sample records about 17,000 clones, about 86% being singletons. The material was PBMCs, obtained before ibrutinib treatment. These receptors all stem from a human donor with chronic lymphocytic leukemia.

The gene calls are TRBV27 and TRBJ1-1, with D unclear. The CDR3 loop spans 16 amino acids. The V and J ends lost 4 bases and 2 bases respectively, with 17 bases between them. Per germline, CDR1 MNHEY and CDR2 SMNVEV (reference sequence). The CDR3 DNA follows: TGTGCCAGCAGTTCGAGACCCTCTTTTTTCAACACTGAAGCTTTCTTT. This codes for CASSSRPSFFNTEAFF.

The V and J genes are TRBV18 and TRBJ2-7; 14 nucleotides match TRBD2. J lost 3 bases, V lost 3 bases, and 7 bases had no gene match. CDR1 and CDR2 (germline): KGHSH, LQKENI. CDR3 length: 17 amino acids. The CDR3 protein is CASSPRLGTSGSYEQYF. The CDR3 DNA reads TGTGCCAGCTCACCGAGACTCGGGACTAGCGGGAGCTACGAGCAGTACTTC.

This chain uses TRBV11-2 with TRBJ1-4; 9 nucleotides agree with TRBD1. The CDR3 has 15 amino acids. Trimming took 3 bases from V and 7 from J; bases not matched to a gene: 6. Germline CDR1 is SGHAT and CDR2 is FQNNGV. CDR3 DNA sequence: TGTGCCAGCAGCTTGACAGGGGGTTACGGTGAAAAACTGTTTTTT. Protein: CASSLTGGYGEKLFF.

A single count supports this clone. The V and J genes are TRBV6-1 and TRBJ2-1; a possible D gene is TRBD1 (6 bases). CDR3 size: 14 residues. CDR1 MNHNS and CDR2 SASEGT come from the germline V gene. Trimming took 6 bases from V and 6 from J, leaving 15 bases between them. In DNA, the CDR3 is TGTGCCAGCAGGACCTCAGGGGTACTCAATGAGCAGTTCTTC. This codes for CASRTSGVLNEQFF.

CDR3 DNA: TGTGCCAGTAGTAGGCAGCAGAAAGAGACCCAGTACTTC. Its translation: CASSRQQKETQYF. The rearrangement links TRBV19 to TRBJ2-5; D gene unclear. CDR3 length equals 13 residues. Trimming shortened V by 4 bases and J by 3 bases, and 9 bases separated the two germline ends. Germline V lookup: CDR1 LNHDA, CDR2 SQIVND (reference sequence).

This clone was recorded a few times. The rearrangement links TRBV6-6 to TRBJ1-5, with D uncertain. V was trimmed by 1 base and J by 7 bases, leaving 14 bases between them. CDR3 length: 15 amino acids. CDR1 is MNHNY and CDR2 is SVGAGI in the germline V gene (reference sequence). The CDR3 sequence is CASSYFGPYRQPQHF. The CDR3 DNA sequence: TGTGCCAGCAGTTACTTTGGGCCCTACCGGCAGCCCCAGCATTTT.

This chain joins TRBV11-3 and TRBJ1-1; no clear D gene. Germline lookup yields CDR1 SGHNT and CDR2 YENEEA. The V and J ends lost 1 base and 2 bases respectively, with 5 bases between them. This CDR3 is 13 amino acids long. CDR3 amino acids: CASSLGGNTEAFF. Here the CDR3 DNA reads TGTGCCAGCAGCTTAGGGGGAAACACTGAAGCTTTCTTT.

The gene calls are TRBV7-6 and TRBJ1-1; 9 nucleotides line up with TRBD1. Per the germline V gene, CDR1 is SGHVS and CDR2 is FNYEAQ. The V gene end was trimmed by 8 bases and the J gene end by 5 bases; junction bases not matched to a gene: 6. The CDR3 extends over 13 amino acids. Here the CDR3 DNA reads TGTGCCAGCCGAGGGACAGGGAGGACTGAAGCTTTCTTT. Translation: CASRGTGRTEAFF.

The chain links TRBV7-9 to TRBJ2-7, with D possibly TRBD2 on 6 matching bases. The V end was cut by 1 base, the J end by 8 bases, with 9 bases between. The CDR3 consists of 12 residues. CDR1 and CDR2 from the germline V gene are SEHNR and FQNEAQ (reference sequence). The CDR3 DNA reads TGTGCCAGCAGCTTAGTGGGGGGAAAGCAGTACTTC. Its translation is CASSLVGGKQYF.

This chain links TRBV7-9 with TRBJ1-6, with a weak D call TRBD1 (5 bases). The CDR3 is 14 residues long. From germline, CDR1 is SEHNR and CDR2 FQNEAQ (reference sequence). V was clipped by 5 bases and J by 5 bases, with 10 bases between them. The CDR3 sequence is CASSLDSNNSPLHF. The CDR3 nucleotides are TGTGCCAGCAGCCTCGACAGTAATAATTCACCCCTCCACTTT.

V is TRBV5-8 and J is TRBJ1-3; no firm D call. Trimming pared 0 bases from V and 7 bases from J, leaving 11 bases between. This CDR3 region has 14 residues. Germline V gene lookup returns CDR1 SGHTS and CDR2 YDEGEE. CDR3 nucleotide sequence: TGTGCCAGCAGCTTGGCTATCCATCGGAACACCATATATTTT. The encoded protein is CASSLAIHRNTIYF.

The rearrangement joins TRBV28 to TRBJ1-5; a weak D match, TRBD1 (6 bases). This CDR3 has 12 amino acids. Germline CDR1 is MDHEN and CDR2 is SYDVKM. Trimming removed 7 bases from V and 9 bases from J, with 13 bases in between. In DNA form, the CDR3 reads TGTGCCAGCACCTCCCCCAGGGGGCCCCAGCATTTT. It translates to CASTSPRGPQHF.

The J gene is TRBJ2-1, the V gene TRBV4-1; 12 nucleotides line up with TRBD2. Trimming at V came to 4 bases and at J to 7 bases, leaving 11 bases not matched to a gene. There are 17 residues in the CDR3. The germline V gene encodes CDR1 MGHRA and CDR2 YSYEKL. The CDR3 DNA sequence: TGCGCCAGCAGCCGCCCACTAGCGGGAGGTCGGACTAATGAGCAGTTCTTC. It specifies CASSRPLAGGRTNEQFF.

The J gene is TRBJ2-7, the V gene TRBV10-1; TRBD2 is a possible D gene (6 bases). This CDR3 spans 16 amino acids. Germline V gene sequence: CDR1 WNHNN, CDR2 SYGVQD (reference sequence). The V end was cut by 3 bases, the J end by 0 bases, with 15 bases between. CDR3 coding DNA: TGCGCCAGCAGTGACCCGCGGGACGGAAGCTCCTACGAGCAGTACTTC. It codes for CASSDPRDGSSYEQYF.

The chain combines TRBV11-3 with TRBJ2-2; 8 nucleotides align to TRBD2. Germline trimming cut 5 bases from V and 7 bases from J; bases unmatched to any gene: 12. CDR1 and CDR2 (germline): SGHNT, YENEEA. CDR3 size: 16 residues. The CDR3 DNA reads as TGTGCCAGCAGCCAACGAAGCGGGAGAAGGAGCGGGGAGCTGTTTTTT. Its translation is CASSQRSGRRSGELFF.

The chain employs TRBV27 and TRBJ2-1, with 9 nucleotides matching TRBD2. The junction had 18 bases not matched to a gene; V was cut back by 8 bases and J by 1 base. CDR1 and CDR2 (germline): MNHEY, SMNVEV (reference sequence). The CDR3 runs 19 residues. In nucleotides, the CDR3 is TGTGCCAGCGCTGCCCTGATAGCGGGAGTCGAGCGGTCCTACAATGAGCAGTTCTTC. It is translated as CASAALIAGVERSYNEQFF.

This clone was counted a few times. The rearrangement uses TRBV10-3 and TRBJ1-1; D is possibly TRBD1 (5 bases). CDR1 and CDR2 from the germline V gene are ENHRY and SYGVKD. The CDR3 runs 17 residues. V dropped 3 bases and J dropped 1 base, with 18 bases sitting between them. CDR3 coding DNA: TGTGCCATCAGTGAATTAGGGACCACACGCGGGAACACTGAAGCTTTCTTT. This encodes CAISELGTTRGNTEAFF.

This rearrangement joins TRBV7-9 to TRBJ2-7; either TRBD1 or TRBD2 may supply D (5 bases each). The V and J ends lost 5 bases and 0 bases respectively, with 14 bases between them. The germline CDR1 and CDR2 sequences are SEHNR and FQNEAQ (reference sequence). CDR3 length: 15 amino acids. CDR3 DNA: TGTGCCAGCAGCCCCGGGACCGCGAGCTCCTACGAGCAGTACTTC. Its protein product is CASSPGTASSYEQYF.

The CDR3 sequence is CASGGQVKETQYF. CDR3 nucleotide sequence: TGTGCCAGCGGGGGACAAGTAAAAGAGACCCAGTACTTC. V usage is TRBV2 and J usage is TRBJ2-5; tentatively, D is TRBD1 (6 bases). This CDR3 is 13 amino acids long. Trimming stripped 8 bases from V and 3 bases from J, with 13 bases between. Germline V gene lookup returns CDR1 SNHLY and CDR2 FYNNEI. Filled out from reference TRBV2 and TRBJ2-5, the complete variable domain reads EPEVTQTPSHQVTQMGQEVILRCVPISNHLYFYWYRQILGQKVEFLVSFYNNEISEKSEIFDDQFSVERPDGSNFTLKIRSTKLEDSAMYFCASGGQVKETQYFGPGTRLLVL.

The genes are TRBV19 and TRBJ1-1, with no clear D. V gave up 8 bases and J gave up 1 base, with 11 bases separating them. In germline, CDR1 is LNHDA, CDR2 SQIVND (reference sequence). This CDR3 comprises 13 residues. Here the CDR3 DNA reads TGTGCCAGTGTCGGTAGGGCGAACACTGAAGCTTTCTTT. This gives the protein CASVGRANTEAFF.

The count of this clone is one. The DNA for the CDR3 is TGTGCCAGCAGTGGAAACAGACTCGGCTACACCTTC. Protein: CASSGNRLGYTF. This rearrangement joins TRBV6-1 to TRBJ1-2; D not resolved. The CDR3 extends over 12 amino acids. The germline V gene encodes CDR1 MNHNS and CDR2 SASEGT. V lost 4 bases and J lost 8, with 11 bases in between.

The J gene is TRBJ1-4, the V gene TRBV29-1; a possible D gene is TRBD1 (6 bases). Trimming stripped 5 bases from V and 0 bases from J, with 7 bases between. CDR3 length: 13 residues. CDR1 and CDR2 from the germline V gene are SQVTM and ANQGSEA. CDR3 protein: CSVRTATNEKLFF. Here the CDR3 DNA reads TGCAGCGTTCGGACAGCAACTAATGAAAAACTGTTTTTT.